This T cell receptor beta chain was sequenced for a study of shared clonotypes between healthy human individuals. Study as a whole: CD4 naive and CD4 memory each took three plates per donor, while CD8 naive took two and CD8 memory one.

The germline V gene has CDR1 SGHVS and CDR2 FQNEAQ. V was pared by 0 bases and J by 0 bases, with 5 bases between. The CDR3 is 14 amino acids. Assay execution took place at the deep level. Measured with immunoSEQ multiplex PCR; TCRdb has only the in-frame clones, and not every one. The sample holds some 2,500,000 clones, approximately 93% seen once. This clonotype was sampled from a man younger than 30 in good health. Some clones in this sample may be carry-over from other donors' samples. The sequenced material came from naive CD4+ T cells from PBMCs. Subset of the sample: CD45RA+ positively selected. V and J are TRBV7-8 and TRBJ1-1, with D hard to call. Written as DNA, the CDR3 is TGTGCCAGCAGCTTAGCGAGGGTGAACACTGAAGCTTTCTTT. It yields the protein CASSLARVNTEAFF.